This T cell receptor (beta chain) was sequenced in a study of ipilimumab plus nivolumab after autologous stem cell transplantation. Study-wide background: The DLBCL cohort had primary refractory and relapsed disease, with 18-month progression-free survival of around 86% and 29%.

Per the germline V gene, CDR1 is GTSNPN and CDR2 is SVGIG (reference sequence). The CDR3 length is 14 residues. The V and J ends lost 4 bases and 0 bases, in that order; junction bases with no gene match: 4. Notes on the study in general: The authors say TCR, Treg and microbiome findings warrant further study.

A word on this clone: Its matching antigen is unknown.

The method was immunoSEQ multiplex PCR; TCRdb's version includes in-frame clones alone and lacks a portion of them. The table lists about 83,000 clones, over 80% of them singletons. This receptor was taken from a male donor with diffuse large B-cell lymphoma. This specimen consisted of PBMCs, obtained in a trial of ipilimumab plus nivolumab as post-transplant consolidation. The chain uses TRBV30 and TRBJ2-3; 7 nucleotides agree with TRBD2. The CDR3 protein is CAWTSGTSTDTQYF. The CDR3 DNA reads as TGTGCCTGGACCAGCGGGACTAGCACAGATACGCAGTATTTT.